This paragraph reports one TCR beta chain. Trimming removed 5 bases from V and 1 base from J, with 9 bases in between. From germline, CDR1 is SGHVS and CDR2 FNYEAQ. CDR3 length: 14 amino acids. This specimen belongs to a study of PD-L1 blockade in urothelial cancer. The time point denotes: pretreatment peripheral blood. Generated by immunoSEQ multiplex PCR, the TCRdb table keeps only in-frame clones and is missing some. The sample lists around 130,000 clones; approximately 84% were seen once. This chain uses TRBV7-6 with TRBJ1-3; D ambiguous. This sequence was found in a man in his fifties or sixties with urothelial cancer. The sample here was PBMCs, taken around atezolizumab (anti-PD-L1) treatment. CDR3 nucleotide sequence: TGTGCCAGCAGCCCGGGAAAGTCTGGAAACACCATATATTTT. Translation gives CASSPGKSGNTIYF.